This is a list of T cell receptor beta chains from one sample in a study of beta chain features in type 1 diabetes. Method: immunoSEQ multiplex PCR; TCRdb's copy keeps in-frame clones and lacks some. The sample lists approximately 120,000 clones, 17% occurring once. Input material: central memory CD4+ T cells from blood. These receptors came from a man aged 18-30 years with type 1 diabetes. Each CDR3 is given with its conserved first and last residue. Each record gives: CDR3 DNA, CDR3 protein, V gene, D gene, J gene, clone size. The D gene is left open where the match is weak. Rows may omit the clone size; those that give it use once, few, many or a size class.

TGCGCCAGCAGTAGGGACAGGCTCGCTGAAGCTTTCTTT | CASSRDRLAEAFF | TRBV5-1 | TRBD1 | TRBJ1-1 | NA
TGTGCTAGCAGCTTAACCGGGAGCGCCTACAATGAGCAGTTCTTC | CASSLTGSAYNEQFF | TRBV7-7 | NA | TRBJ2-1 | NA
TGTGCCAGCAGCTTCCACGACAATGAGCAGTTCTTC | CASSFHDNEQFF | TRBV7-2 | NA | TRBJ2-1 | few
TGTGCCAGGCCTGTCTGGTACGAGCAGTACTTC | CARPVWYEQYF | TRBV21-1 | NA | TRBJ2-7 | many
TGTGCCAGACAGACAGGGGCGTTTGGCTACACCTTC | CARQTGAFGYTF | TRBV2 | TRBD1 | TRBJ1-2 | NA
TGTGCCAGCAGCTTGACAGGGAGCGAGACCCAGTACTTC | CASSLTGSETQYF | TRBV13 | TRBD1 | TRBJ2-5 | few
TGTGCCAGCATAGAGCGGAACTCCTACGAGCAGTACTTC | CASIERNSYEQYF | TRBV25-1 | NA | TRBJ2-7 | once
TGCGCCAGCAGCCGCCTACTGGATGAGGGATACACTGAAGCTTTCTTT | CASSRLLDEGYTEAFF | TRBV4-1 | NA | TRBJ1-1 | NA
TGTGCTAGCAGCCCCCTGGGGGGAGGCAACGAAAAACTGTTTTTT | CASSPLGGGNEKLFF | TRBV7-7 | NA | TRBJ1-4 | few
TGTGCCAGCAGCGTAGAGGGAACTACCTTCACAGATACGCAGTATTTT | CASSVEGTTFTDTQYF | TRBV9 | NA | TRBJ2-3 | few
TGTGCCAGCAGCCAAGACCATGGACAGTCGCAGGGAATTCAGTACTTC | CASSQDHGQSQGIQYF | TRBV5-4 | NA | TRBJ2-4 | few
TGCGCCAGCAGCCCCGAGACAGCGAACACCGGGGAGCTGTTTTTT | CASSPETANTGELFF | TRBV5-1 | NA | TRBJ2-2 | NA
TGCGCCAGCAGCTTGGAAAACATTCAGTACTTC | CASSLENIQYF | TRBV5-1 | NA | TRBJ2-4 | few
TGTGCCAGCAGTTTATCAGGAGGGAACATTCAGTACTTC | CASSLSGGNIQYF | TRBV28 | NA | TRBJ2-4 | many
TGTGCCAGCCAGCGTAATGAGTATGGCTACACCTTC | CASQRNEYGYTF | TRBV9 | NA | TRBJ1-2 | many
TGTGCCAGCAGCTTGTTGGCTAGCGGGGCCAACGAGCAGTACTTC | CASSLLASGANEQYF | TRBV5-6 | TRBD2 | TRBJ2-7 | many
TGTGCCAGCAGCCGCGGGAGCGAGAACACAGATACGCAGTATTTT | CASSRGSENTDTQYF | TRBV7-2 | TRBD2 | TRBJ2-3 | few
TGTGCCAGGCCCGAGCCGGGACTACCAAAGAGATTCTACGAGCAGTACTTC | CARPEPGLPKRFYEQYF | TRBV7-3 | TRBD2 | TRBJ2-7 | many
TGTGCCAGCAGTGTTAGACTAGCGTTCTACGAGCAGTACTTC | CASSVRLAFYEQYF | TRBV2 | TRBD2 | TRBJ2-7 | few
TGTGCCTGGAGCCCCGAGGGGGGAGACTATGGCTACACCTTC | CAWSPEGGDYGYTF | TRBV30 | NA | TRBJ1-2 | once
TGTGCCATCAGTGAGATGGGCAGGGGAAACACTGAAGCTTTCTTT | CAISEMGRGNTEAFF | TRBV10-3 | NA | TRBJ1-1 | few
TGCAGCGTTGAGAGAGCGACGGGAAATACTGAAGCTTTCTTT | CSVERATGNTEAFF | TRBV29-1 | NA | TRBJ1-1 | NA
TGTGCCTGGAGTGTAATGGGGGCCGATGGCTACACCTTC | CAWSVMGADGYTF | TRBV30 | NA | TRBJ1-2 | NA
TGTGCCAGCAGGGAACAGGGGACCTATGGCTACACCTTC | CASREQGTYGYTF | TRBV2 | TRBD1 | TRBJ1-2 | NA
TGCAGCGCCTCCGGGGGTTGGGGCATGAACACTGAAGCTTTCTTT | CSASGGWGMNTEAFF | TRBV29-1 | NA | TRBJ1-1 | NA
TGTGCCAGTAGTATGGGTGCCCAACTCACAGATACGCAGTATTTT | CASSMGAQLTDTQYF | TRBV19 | NA | TRBJ2-3 | NA
TGTGCCAGCAGCCGTGGGGGCGGGAGGCCCACCTACGAGCAGTACTTC | CASSRGGGRPTYEQYF | TRBV7-9 | TRBD2 | TRBJ2-7 | NA
TGTGCCAGTAGTCCAAGGACAGATACGCAGTATTTT | CASSPRTDTQYF | TRBV19 | NA | TRBJ2-3 | few
TGTGCCAGCAGCAGCGGGGGGGCGTCGGCTGAAGAGACCCAGTACTTC | CASSSGGASAEETQYF | TRBV27 | TRBD2 | TRBJ2-5 | many
TGTGCCAGCTCATTCGGACTAGCGGCCTCCTACGAGCAGTACTTC | CASSFGLAASYEQYF | TRBV18 | TRBD2 | TRBJ2-7 | NA
TGTGCCAGCAGCAGGACAGGGGGAGAAACCGGGGAGCTGTTTTTT | CASSRTGGETGELFF | TRBV7-3 | TRBD1 | TRBJ2-2 | NA
TGTGCCAGCAGCGCACCCAGGGGGGGGCGGGATGAGCAGTTCTTC | CASSAPRGGRDEQFF | TRBV9 | NA | TRBJ2-1 | once
TGTGCCAGCAGCCCGAGACTAGCGGGAACCACAGATACGCAGTATTTT | CASSPRLAGTTDTQYF | TRBV7-2 | TRBD2 | TRBJ2-3 | few
TGTGCCAGCACCTCCCTCAGGATGGCGGGGGTTCTGGATACGCAGTATTTT | CASTSLRMAGVLDTQYF | TRBV7-2 | TRBD2 | TRBJ2-3 | many
TGCGCCAGCAGCCAAGATTCTGACACAGGGAAAGAGACCCAGTACTTC | CASSQDSDTGKETQYF | TRBV4-3 | NA | TRBJ2-5 | few
TGTGCCAGCAGCTTTGGTTTTAGTGCGGGAGCGGCGGAGACCCAGTACTTC | CASSFGFSAGAAETQYF | TRBV7-2 | TRBD2 | TRBJ2-5 | few
TGTGCCTGGGCGCCGGCCACAGATACGCAGTATTTT | CAWAPATDTQYF | TRBV30 | NA | TRBJ2-3 | few
TGTGCCAGCAGTTTATCAGATACGCAGTATTTT | CASSLSDTQYF | TRBV28 | NA | TRBJ2-3 | NA
TGTGCCAGCAGCTACGGACTAGCGGGAGTCGATGAGCAGTTCTTC | CASSYGLAGVDEQFF | TRBV7-2 | TRBD2 | TRBJ2-1 | many
TGCGCCAGCAGCCAAGAGTTCGGGCGGGGGGACTACGAGCAGTACTTC | CASSQEFGRGDYEQYF | TRBV4-3 | TRBD2 | TRBJ2-7 | NA
TGTGCCATCAGGGCGGACAATAGGGCTTTCTTT | CAIRADNRAFF | TRBV10-3 | NA | TRBJ1-1 | few